This T cell receptor (beta chain) was captured by sequencing in a study of cytomegalovirus exposure and HLA in healthy donors. Concerning this clone: No antigen is known for it.

Study-level findings and limits: The study had only CMV serostatus as immune exposure information. Some TCR beta chains (roughly 150 of them) were listed as cytomegalovirus-associated.

PCR involved 60 Vbeta and 13 Jbeta primers. In the authors' workflow: In a later analysis, the count reached 75 million to 90 million unique TCR beta chains, with about 9.9 million shared. Measured with immunoSEQ multiplex PCR; TCRdb has only the in-frame clones, and not every one. Clonal size and the V and J genes are those of that table, whereas D and trimming came from the DNA. In the table there are under 200,000 clones, 75% to 90% of which are singletons. This CDR3 has 13 residues. Trimming shortened V by 6 bases and J by 5 bases, and 13 bases separated the two germline ends. Germline-derived CDR1 and CDR2 are SNHLY and FYNNEI.

Sequenced input: PBMCs. The clonotype was recovered from a man between 18 and 29 years old in good health and CMV-seropositive. The rearrangement links TRBV2 to TRBJ2-5, with D possibly TRBD1 on 7 matching bases. The CDR3 sequence: CASSGGTEETQYF. In DNA form, the CDR3 reads TGTGCCAGCAGCGGCGGGACAGAGGAGACCCAGTACTTC. The variable domain in full, with the rest retrieved from reference TRBV2 and TRBJ2-5, is EPEVTQTPSHQVTQMGQEVILRCVPISNHLYFYWYRQILGQKVEFLVSFYNNEISEKSEIFDDQFSVERPDGSNFTLKIRSTKLEDSAMYFCASSGGTEETQYFGPGTRLLVL.